This T cell receptor beta chain was profiled in a study of beta chain features in type 1 diabetes. This CDR3 is built from 12 residues. V shed 8 bases, J shed 4 bases, and the junction held 2 bases outside the gene matches. Per the germline V gene, CDR1 is MDHEN and CDR2 is SYDVKM. Central memory, naive, regulatory and stem cell-like memory CD4+ cells were sorted by CD45RO/CCR7/CD25/CD127/CD95/CD27. Of note for this clone: No antigen is known for it.

Study observations and caveats: Insertions were fewer and deletions more numerous at VDJ junctions in type 1 diabetes patients.

Sequencing targeted expressed TCRB transcripts, as all isolated RNA had been reverse transcribed. Data came from immunoSEQ multiplex PCR; TCRdb stores just in-frame clones and leaves some out. The sample consists of 130,000 to 150,000 clones, roughly 48% of them appearing once. This receptor was obtained from a young man in good health. The sequenced sample consisted of Tregs from blood. The V and J genes are TRBV28 and TRBJ2-3; TRBD1 matches 8 bases. The CDR3 coding sequence is TGTGCCAGCGGACAGGGAGCAGATACGCAGTATTTT. It yields the protein CASGQGADTQYF.